Listed here are 13 T cell receptor beta chains from one sample, sequenced in a study of T cell responses to AZD1222 COVID-19 vaccine. Produced via immunoSEQ multiplex PCR; TCRdb's table is partial and in-frame only. The data hold 120,000 to 150,000 clones, with over 75% observed a single time. The sample consisted of peripheral blood, taken on day 0 of AZD1222 vaccination. These receptors were taken from an adult in good health.

This rearrangement joins TRBV9 to TRBJ2-5; D is ambiguous. Trimming pared 4 bases from V and 1 base from J, leaving 11 bases between. This CDR3 comprises 14 residues. CDR1 and CDR2 from the germline V gene are SGDLS and YYNGEE. CDR3 protein: CASSFGPTQETQYF. For the CDR3, the DNA is TGTGCCAGCAGCTTCGGGCCAACCCAAGAGACCCAGTACTTC.

The V gene is TRBV4-3, the J gene TRBJ2-1; D ambiguous. This CDR3 is built from 15 residues. From germline, CDR1 is LGHNA and CDR2 YSLEER. The ends were cut back, 0 bases at V and 5 bases at J, with 11 bases in the middle. CDR3 loop: CASSQDYPLDNEQFF. CDR3 coding DNA: TGCGCCAGCAGCCAAGATTACCCCCTAGACAATGAGCAGTTCTTC.

The chain is built from TRBV5-1 and TRBJ2-1, with TRBD1 identical over 9 bases. From germline, CDR1 is SGHRS and CDR2 YFSETQ. The J segment lost 7 bases and the V segment lost 6 bases, leaving 8 bases of the junction unmatched. The CDR3 has 14 residues. The CDR3 nucleotides are TGCGCCAGCATAGGACAGGGGTATGAAAATGAGCAGTTCTTC. It specifies CASIGQGYENEQFF.

The chain carries TRBV6-5 and TRBJ2-7; 11 bases line up with TRBD2. J lost 3 bases, V lost 9 bases, and 7 bases had no gene match. The CDR3 is made up of 14 amino acids. CDR1 and CDR2 (germline): MNHEY, SVGAGI. The CDR3, as DNA: TGTGCCAGTTTAGCGGGAGGGCCTATCTACGAGCAGTACTTC. It yields the protein CASLAGGPIYEQYF.

The chain couples TRBV6-5 to TRBJ2-3; D possibly corresponds to TRBD2 (5 bases). CDR1 is MNHEY and CDR2 is SVGAGI in the germline V gene. The V end lost 2 bases, the J end lost 6 bases, and 9 bases lay between the germline ends. This CDR3 has 13 residues. CDR3 nucleotides: TGTGCCAGCAGTTACGGGCTAGCCGATACGCAGTATTTT. This translates into CASSYGLADTQYF.

V is TRBV14 and J is TRBJ2-5; D remains unclear. V dropped 1 base and J dropped 4 bases, with 10 bases sitting between them. The CDR3 sequence is 14 residues long. Germline loops: CDR1 SGHDN, CDR2 FVKESK. This CDR3 reads CASSQGLVPETQYF. CDR3 coding DNA: TGTGCCAGCAGCCAAGGGCTCGTCCCAGAGACCCAGTACTTC.

As regards this clone: One end of the junction does not line up with germline, which may come from a read error. The DNA for the CDR3 is TGCCCTGCCGGGACAGGGAAGGTTATTGATCAGCCCCAGCATTTT. This gives the protein CPAGTGKVIDQPQHF. The chain recombines TRBV5-3 with TRBJ1-5; TRBD1 agrees at 9 bases. TRBV5-3 falls under the ORF class, with uncertain function. CDR3 length: 15 residues.

V usage is TRBV19 and J usage is TRBJ2-1; TRBD2 aligns across 10 bases. Germline V gives CDR1 LNHDA, CDR2 SQIVND (reference sequence). The CDR3 length is 14 residues. J gave up 4 bases and V 8 bases, and 5 bases lay outside the gene matches. Here the CDR3 reads CASLSGGSYNEQFF. The CDR3, as DNA: TGTGCCAGTCTTAGCGGGGGGAGTTACAATGAGCAGTTCTTC.

V is TRBV18 and J is TRBJ1-5, with 7 bases that match TRBD1. J lost 3 bases, V lost 0 bases, and 5 bases had no gene match. This CDR3 comprises 16 residues. CDR1 is KGHSH and CDR2 is LQKENI in the germline V gene. The CDR3 DNA reads as TGTGCCAGCTCACCACCGGGCAGGGGGACCAATCAGCCCCAGCATTTT. Protein sequence: CASSPPGRGTNQPQHF.

The chain carries TRBV13 and TRBJ1-4; 7 bases map to TRBD1. Germline V gives CDR1 PRHDT, CDR2 FYEKMQ (reference sequence). Unmatched junction bases numbered 4, after V lost 5 bases and J lost 4 bases. This CDR3 is built from 14 residues. CDR3 residues: CASSLGTVNEKLFF. The CDR3 DNA follows: TGTGCCAGCAGCCTCGGGACAGTTAATGAAAAACTGTTTTTT.

The rearrangement joins TRBV12-3 or TRBV12-4 to TRBJ1-1; D gene uncertain. The CDR3 has 13 residues. V was pared by 0 bases and J by 5 bases, with 7 bases between. This CDR3 reads CASSLAGWTEAFF. The CDR3 DNA reads TGTGCCAGCAGTTTAGCGGGTTGGACTGAAGCTTTCTTT.

The chain combines TRBV6-5 with TRBJ2-7, with 12 bases aligning to TRBD2. Germline V gene sequence: CDR1 MNHEY, CDR2 SVGAGI. This CDR3 is 14 amino acids long. The V and J ends lost 10 bases and 4 bases, in that order; junction bases with no gene match: 8. Written as DNA, the CDR3 is TGTGCCACCCGACTAGCGGGAGTCCGATACGAGCAGTACTTC. It specifies CATRLAGVRYEQYF.

The V call is TRBV3-1 (or the pseudogene TRBV3-2), the J call TRBJ1-5; TRBD1 aligns across 10 bases. V trimming: 4 bases; J trimming: 15 bases; junction bases outside the gene matches: 9. This CDR3 contains 13 residues. The V gene's germline CDR1 is LGHDT and CDR2 YNNKEL (reference sequence). The CDR3 here is CASSPRDRGLLHF. The CDR3 DNA is TGTGCCAGCAGCCCCCGGGACAGGGGCCTTTTGCATTTT.